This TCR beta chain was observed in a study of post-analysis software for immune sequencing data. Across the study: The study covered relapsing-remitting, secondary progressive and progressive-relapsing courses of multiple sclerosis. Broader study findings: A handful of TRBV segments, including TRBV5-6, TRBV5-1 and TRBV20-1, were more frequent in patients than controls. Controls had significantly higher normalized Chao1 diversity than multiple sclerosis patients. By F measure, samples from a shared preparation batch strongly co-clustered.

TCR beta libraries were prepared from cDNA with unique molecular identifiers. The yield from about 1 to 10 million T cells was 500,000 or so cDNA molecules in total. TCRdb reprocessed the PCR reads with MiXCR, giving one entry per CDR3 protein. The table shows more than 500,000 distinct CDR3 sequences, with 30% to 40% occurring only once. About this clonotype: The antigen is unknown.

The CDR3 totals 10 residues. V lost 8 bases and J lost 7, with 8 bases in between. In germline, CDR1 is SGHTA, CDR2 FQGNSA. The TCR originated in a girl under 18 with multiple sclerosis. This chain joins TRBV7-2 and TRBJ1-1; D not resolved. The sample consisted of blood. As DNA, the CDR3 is TGTGCCAGCGGAGTAGGTGAAGCTTTCTTT. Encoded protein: CASGVGEAFF. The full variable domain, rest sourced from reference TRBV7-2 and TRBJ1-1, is GAGVSQSPSNKVTEKGKDVELRCDPISGHTALYWYRQSLGQGLEFLIYFQGNSAPDKSGLPSDRFSAERTGGSVSTLTIQRTQQEDSAVYLCASGVGEAFFGQGTRLTVV.